Presented here are 26 T cell receptor beta chains from one specimen sequenced in a study of T cell responses to AZD1222 COVID-19 vaccine. Profiled with immunoSEQ multiplex PCR; TCRdb holds only in-frame clones, not every one. The sample has under 25,000 clones, approximately 84% seen once. Here the sequenced sample was peripheral blood, taken 28 days after the second AZD1222 dose. The receptors derive from an adult who received the AZD1222 COVID-19 vaccine.

The J gene is TRBJ1-6, the V gene TRBV6-5; D possibly corresponds to TRBD1 (6 bases). The length of the CDR3 is 15 residues. V was clipped by 1 base and J by 6 bases, with 10 bases between them. Germline assignment: CDR1 MNHEY and CDR2 SVGAGI. The CDR3 region has the DNA TGTGCCAGCAGTTACTTTCCAGGGGCTAATTCACCCCTCCACTTT. This translates into CASSYFPGANSPLHF.

V usage is TRBV5-1 and J usage is TRBJ2-3; D is unresolved. In germline, CDR1 is SGHRS, CDR2 YFSETQ. V lost 1 base to trimming and J lost 1 base, with 10 bases between them. This CDR3 comprises 15 residues. CDR3 DNA: TGCGCCAGCAGCTTGTTCGGCCGCGGCACAGATACGCAGTATTTT. As protein: CASSLFGRGTDTQYF.

The chain employs TRBV25-1 and TRBJ2-5, with D unclear. The V and J ends lost 3 bases and 1 base respectively, with 9 bases between them. The CDR3 spans 14 residues. Germline lookup yields CDR1 MGHDK and CDR2 SYGVNS. CDR3 DNA: TGTGCCAGCAGTGAGCCACGAGTCCAAGAGACCCAGTACTTC. This translates into CASSEPRVQETQYF.

The chain links TRBV9 to TRBJ1-1; TRBD1 might be the D (5 bases). V dropped 0 bases and J dropped 7 bases, with 19 bases sitting between them. The CDR3 spans 16 residues. CDR1 SGDLS and CDR2 YYNGEE come from the germline V gene. The CDR3 coding sequence is TGTGCCAGCAGCGTAGGTGGGGGGACTGAAGGCGGTGAAGCTTTCTTT. It encodes CASSVGGGTEGGEAFF.

V gene TRBV7-3 combines with J gene TRBJ2-1, with TRBD1 matching over 7 bases. Germline trimming cut 2 bases from V and 4 bases from J; bases unmatched to any gene: 5. Germline V lookup: CDR1 SGHTA, CDR2 FQGTGA. This CDR3 is built from 15 residues. The CDR3 sequence is CASSLDREPYNEQFF. The CDR3, as DNA: TGTGCCAGCAGCTTAGACAGGGAACCTTACAATGAGCAGTTCTTC.

The chain uses TRBV11-3 and TRBJ2-1; D gene ambiguous. Germline values: CDR1 SGHNT, CDR2 YENEEA. This CDR3 is built from 14 residues. Between the trimmed V and J ends, which lost 0 bases and 10 bases, there was a span of 13 bases. The CDR3, as DNA: TGTGCCAGCAGCTTAGATCAGGTGGTTGGCGAGCAGTTCTTC. It translates to CASSLDQVVGEQFF.

The rearrangement uses TRBV12-3 or TRBV12-4 and TRBJ2-1; D remains unclear. This CDR3 has 13 residues. The V gene lost 5 bases and the J gene lost 4 bases, with 9 bases spanning the gap. CDR3 sequence (DNA): TGTGCCAGCAGTCCCCCCGGTTACAATGAGCAGTTCTTC. Its translation is CASSPPGYNEQFF.

The J gene is TRBJ1-3, the V gene TRBV5-8, with 7 positions matching TRBD1. The CDR3 is made up of 14 amino acids. Germline values: CDR1 SGHTS, CDR2 YDEGEE. Trimming at V came to 4 bases and at J to 4 bases, leaving 5 bases not matched to a gene. CDR3 sequence: CASSRGGTGNTIYF. The CDR3 bases are TGTGCCAGCAGCCGAGGGGGCACCGGAAACACCATATATTTT. Full variable domain (missing parts from reference TRBV5-8 and TRBJ1-3): EAGVTQSPTHLIKTRGQQATLRCSPISGHTSVYWYQQALGLGLQFLLWYDEGEERNRGNFPPRFSGRQFPNYSSELNVNALELEDSALYLCASSRGGTGNTIYFGEGSWLTVV.

V usage is TRBV21-1 and J usage is TRBJ2-1; the table's D call of TRBD2 was not tested on the DNA. TRBV21-1 is flagged as a pseudogene. This CDR3 region has 15 residues. CDR3 protein: CASSKGRPTNNEQFF. CDR3 coding DNA: TGTGCCAGCAGCAAAGGGCGGCCTACGAACAATGAGCAGTTCTTC.

As regards this clone: One end of the junction varies from germline; a read error may be responsible. This chain joins TRBV11-2 and TRBJ1-2; the D gene is possibly TRBD1 (6 bases). The CDR3 extends over 13 amino acids. Germline CDR1 and CDR2: SGHAT and FQNNGV. The CDR3 sequence: CASTLDRNYGYTF. CDR3 coding DNA: TGTGCCAGCACCTTAGACAGGAACTATGGCTACACCTTC. Full variable domain (rest looked up from reference TRBV11-2 and TRBJ1-2): EAGVAQSPRYKIIEKRQSVAFWCNPISGHATLYWYQQILGQGPKLLIQFQNNGVVDDSQLPKDRFSAERLKGVDSTLKIQPAKLEDSAVYLCASTLDRNYGYTFGSGTRLTVV.

The chain has TRBV10-3 and TRBJ2-5, with TRBD2 identical over 7 bases. The CDR3 covers 13 residues. The V gene end was trimmed by 5 bases and the J gene end by 2 bases; junction bases not matched to a gene: 2. Germline V CDR1 and CDR2: ENHRY, SYGVKD. The CDR3 DNA reads TGTGCCATCAGTTGGGGGGGACAAGAGACCCAGTACTTC. Translating it yields CAISWGGQETQYF.

This chain connects TRBV7-2 to TRBJ1-1; D call uncertain. The CDR3 spans 13 residues. Trimming took off 4 bases at V and 1 base at J, with 7 bases between the two ends. Looked up from germline, CDR1 is SGHTA and CDR2 is FQGNSA. This CDR3 reads CASSYGPNTEAFF. The CDR3 region has the DNA TGTGCCAGCAGCTACGGGCCGAACACTGAAGCTTTCTTT. Full variable domain (missing parts from reference TRBV7-2 and TRBJ1-1): GAGVSQSPSNKVTEKGKDVELRCDPISGHTALYWYRQSLGQGLEFLIYFQGNSAPDKSGLPSDRFSAERTGGSVSTLTIQRTQQEDSAVYLCASSYGPNTEAFFGQGTRLTVV.

The CDR3 region is CAVQEGYEQYF. CDR3 in DNA: TGTGCCGTCCAGGAGGGGTACGAGCAGTACTTC. The genes are TRBV6-5 and TRBJ2-7, with D maybe TRBD2 (6 bases). V was clipped by 11 bases and J by 4 bases, with 12 bases between them. This CDR3 comprises 11 residues. CDR1 and CDR2 (germline): MNHEY, SVGAGI.

V is TRBV7-2 and J is TRBJ2-7; a possible D gene is TRBD2 (5 bases). Looked up from germline, CDR1 is SGHTA and CDR2 is FQGNSA. Between the trimmed V and J ends, which lost 2 bases and 3 bases, there was a span of 8 bases. The CDR3 runs 13 residues. The CDR3 DNA follows: TGTGCCAGCAGCTTAAAGCGGCTCTACGAGCAGTACTTC. This encodes CASSLKRLYEQYF.

The chain recombines TRBV3-1 (or the pseudogene TRBV3-2) with TRBJ2-1; D is perhaps TRBD1 or TRBD2 (5 bases each). CDR1 and CDR2 (germline): LGHDT, YNNKEL (reference sequence). The ends were cut back, 8 bases at V and 3 bases at J, with 14 bases in the middle. This CDR3 contains 14 residues. The CDR3 DNA reads TGTGCCAGCTCTTCGGGACGCAACTACAATGAGCAGTTCTTC. Translated, it gives CASSSGRNYNEQFF.

With regard to this clone: The sample has other DNA sequences that encode this CDR3 too. This chain uses TRBV19 with TRBJ1-1; D is undetermined. Germline CDR1 reads LNHDA; CDR2 reads SQIVND (reference sequence). V lost 3 bases to trimming and J lost 1 base, with 6 bases between them. CDR3 length: 13 amino acids. CDR3 DNA: TGTGCCAGTAGTATCTCACAGAACACTGAAGCTTTCTTT. Its translation: CASSISQNTEAFF. The entire variable domain, with the rest obtained from reference TRBV19 and TRBJ1-1, is as follows: DGGITQSPKYLFRKEGQNVTLSCEQNLNHDAMYWYRQDPGQGLRLIYYSQIVNDFQKGDIAEGYSVSREKKESFPLTVTSAQKNPTAFYLCASSISQNTEAFFGQGTRLTVV.

CDR3: CASSQTDRGETQYF. The DNA of the CDR3 is TGCGCCAGCAGCCAGACCGACAGGGGAGAGACCCAGTACTTC. The chain links TRBV4-1 to TRBJ2-5, with TRBD1 matching over 8 bases. V was clipped by 3 bases and J by 4 bases; unmatched bases: 4. This CDR3 region has 14 residues. CDR1 and CDR2 from the germline V gene are MGHRA and YSYEKL.

V gene TRBV5-1 combines with J gene TRBJ2-5; 11 bases agree with TRBD1. CDR1 and CDR2 from the germline V gene are SGHRS and YFSETQ. This CDR3 comprises 19 residues. After removal of 2 bases from V and 0 bases from J, the junction contained 12 bases not matched to a gene. The CDR3, as DNA: TGCGCCAGCAGCTTTTTTTCCGGGACAGGGGGGTCCAACCAAGAGACCCAGTACTTC. It encodes CASSFFSGTGGSNQETQYF.

The chain is built from TRBV27 and TRBJ1-6, with D maybe TRBD1 (5 bases). CDR3 size: 15 residues. Germline lookup yields CDR1 MNHEY and CDR2 SMNVEV (reference sequence). V lost 3 bases to trimming and J lost 6 bases, with 12 bases between them. CDR3 sequence: CASSFSWGSNSPLHF. In nucleotides, the CDR3 is TGTGCCAGCAGTTTTTCTTGGGGGAGTAATTCACCCCTCCACTTT.

The gene calls are TRBV30 and TRBJ1-1, with D perhaps TRBD1 (6 bases). This CDR3 spans 14 amino acids. The germline V and J ends were trimmed by 5 bases and 5 bases, with 18 bases remaining between them. Germline V gives CDR1 GTSNPN, CDR2 SVGIG (reference sequence). CDR3 region: CAWGRGGDNTEAFF. In DNA form, the CDR3 reads TGTGCCTGGGGGAGGGGAGGGGACAATACTGAAGCTTTCTTT.

The chain carries TRBV29-1 and TRBJ2-7; D call uncertain. From germline, CDR1 is SQVTM and CDR2 ANQGSEA. Trimming removed 7 bases from V and 1 base from J, with 11 bases in between. This CDR3 contains 12 residues. The CDR3 nucleotides read TGCAGCGCCCAGATCCGATCCTACGAGCAGTACTTC. Translated, it gives CSAQIRSYEQYF.

V and J are TRBV6-5 and TRBJ2-3; no definite D call. Trimming pared 7 bases from V and 4 bases from J, leaving 12 bases between. Germline lookup yields CDR1 MNHEY and CDR2 SVGAGI. This CDR3 region has 13 residues. The CDR3 loop reads CASKSVVADTQYF. As DNA, the CDR3 is TGTGCCAGCAAGTCGGTCGTCGCAGATACGCAGTATTTT.

The chain recombines TRBV7-6 with TRBJ2-1, with 8 nucleotides matching TRBD1. V shed 5 bases and J 6 bases; nucleotides not matched to a gene: 3. The germline gives CDR1 SGHVS, CDR2 FNYEAQ. The CDR3 consists of 13 residues. The CDR3 sequence: CASSETGVNEQFF. In nucleotides, the CDR3 is TGTGCCAGCAGCGAGACAGGGGTCAATGAGCAGTTCTTC.

The chain links TRBV6-2 or TRBV6-3 to TRBJ2-7, with no clear D. This CDR3 is 11 amino acids long. Germline assignment: CDR1 MNHEY and CDR2 SVGEGT. The V and J ends lost 5 bases and 2 bases respectively, with 4 bases between them. DNA for the CDR3: TGTGCCAGCAGTGGAGCCTACGAGCAGTACTTC. Residues: CASSGAYEQYF.

The chain's CDR3 is CASSRGGGEAYEQYF. The DNA for the CDR3 is TGCGCCAGCAGCCGGGGCGGGGGTGAAGCCTACGAGCAGTACTTC. This chain joins TRBV5-1 and TRBJ2-7, with 7 nucleotides matching TRBD2. Germline V gene lookup returns CDR1 SGHRS and CDR2 YFSETQ. Germline trimming cut 4 bases from V and 2 bases from J; bases unmatched to any gene: 9. The CDR3 runs to 15 residues. The complete variable domain, with remaining parts taken from reference TRBV5-1 and TRBJ2-7, reads KAGVTQTPRYLIKTRGQQVTLSCSPISGHRSVSWYQQTPGQGLQFLFEYFSETQRNKGNFPGRFSGRQFSNSRSEMNVSTLELGDSALYLCASSRGGGEAYEQYFGPGTRLTVT.

The V call is TRBV5-4, the J call TRBJ2-4; 7 nucleotides align to TRBD2. Per the germline V gene, CDR1 is SGHNT and CDR2 is YYREEE (reference sequence). The CDR3 loop spans 15 amino acids. Germline trimming cut 4 bases from V and 5 bases from J; bases unmatched to any gene: 9. The CDR3 reads CASSHQNRGENIQYF. DNA for the CDR3: TGTGCCAGCAGCCACCAGAACCGGGGGGAAAACATTCAGTACTTC.